One sample yielded the 7 T cell receptor beta chains listed below, sequenced in a study of cytomegalovirus exposure and HLA in healthy donors. Amplification used 60 Vbeta primers and 13 Jbeta primers. TCRdb's copy holds only in-frame clones and misses some; the assay was immunoSEQ multiplex PCR. The sample holds about 180,000 clones; around 81% are singletons and the top ten take approximately 2%. Sequencing was performed on PBMCs. All receptors come from a young woman in good health and CMV-seronegative.

The chain links TRBV28 to TRBJ2-7; 7 bases fit TRBD2. The CDR3 sequence is 15 residues long. Germline V gene sequence: CDR1 MDHEN, CDR2 SYDVKM. J lost 7 bases, V lost 5 bases, and 14 bases had no gene match. This chain's CDR3 is CASSASGTGGFEQYF. The DNA for the CDR3 is TGTGCCAGCAGTGCCTCCGGGACCGGGGGGTTTGAGCAGTACTTC.

V gene TRBV6-1 combines with J gene TRBJ1-5; possible D gene TRBD1, 5 bases. CDR1 and CDR2 from the germline V gene are MNHNS and SASEGT. This CDR3 has 14 residues. V dropped 4 bases and J dropped 0 bases, with 7 bases sitting between them. The CDR3 coding sequence is TGTGCCAGCAGTGGGACACATAGCAATCAGCCCCAGCATTTT. Amino acid sequence: CASSGTHSNQPQHF.

The chain joins TRBV13 to TRBJ2-7; perhaps TRBD1 as D (6 bases). This CDR3 is built from 16 residues. Germline values: CDR1 PRHDT, CDR2 FYEKMQ (reference sequence). V lost 0 bases, J lost 0 bases, and 12 bases lay in between. The CDR3 DNA reads TGTGCCAGCAGCTTAGGTTGGGGGCCTCCCTCCTACGAGCAGTACTTC. Amino acid sequence: CASSLGWGPPSYEQYF.

The chain employs TRBV4-3 and TRBJ2-3; TRBD2 agrees at 10 bases. J was trimmed by 5 bases and V by 4 bases; bases with no gene match: 6. The germline CDR1 and CDR2 sequences are LGHNA and YSLEER. CDR3 length: 15 amino acids. Here the CDR3 reads CASSPLAGVVDTQYF. DNA of the CDR3: TGCGCCAGCAGCCCCCTAGCGGGGGTGGTAGATACGCAGTATTTT.

The CDR3 reads CASSEGLAGAFNTGELFF. The CDR3, as DNA: TGTGCCAGCAGTGAAGGACTAGCGGGAGCATTTAACACCGGGGAGCTGTTTTTT. The chain has TRBV25-1 and TRBJ2-2, with TRBD2 identical over 13 bases. The V and J ends lost 2 bases and 2 bases, in that order; junction bases with no gene match: 5. The CDR3 has 18 residues. Germline loops: CDR1 MGHDK, CDR2 SYGVNS.

This clone was detected once. The chain is built from TRBV28 and TRBJ1-5; D unresolved. The CDR3 runs 14 residues. The germline V gene has CDR1 MDHEN and CDR2 SYDVKM. V was trimmed by 2 bases and J by 3 bases, leaving 8 bases between them. This CDR3 reads CASSLGQPNQPQHF. CDR3 nucleotides: TGTGCCAGCAGTTTAGGGCAGCCCAATCAGCCCCAGCATTTT.

This clone appeared a few times. The chain is built from TRBV5-1 and TRBJ2-6; possibly TRBD1 for D (6 bases). Trimming removed 4 bases from V and 0 bases from J, with 14 bases in between. From germline, CDR1 is SGHRS and CDR2 YFSETQ. The CDR3 is 17 amino acids. The CDR3 coding sequence is TGCGCCAGCAGCCAATGGACAGCGAGCTCTGGGGCCAACGTCCTGACTTTC. Amino acids: CASSQWTASSGANVLTF.